This TCR beta chain is drawn from a study of T cells after yellow fever vaccination. The V end was cut by 7 bases, the J end by 0 bases, with 14 bases between. The CDR3 sequence is 15 residues long. Germline-derived CDR1 and CDR2 are SGHAT and FQNNGV. TCRdb processed the 5' RACE reads anew with MiXCR; each CDR3 protein has one entry. Of about 550,000 distinct CDR3 sequences listed, 15% to 20% are singletons. This clonotype was observed a few times. The rearrangement links TRBV11-2 to TRBJ2-3; D is perhaps TRBD2 (6 bases). Source: PBMCs, taken 15 days after the yellow fever booster vaccination. This clonotype originated in a man aged 25 to 45 who received the YFV17D yellow fever vaccine. The CDR3 sequence is CASTTPGGSTDTQYF. As DNA, the CDR3 is TGTGCCAGCACCACACCCGGAGGGAGCACAGATACGCAGTATTTT.